This section outlines one TCR beta chain sequence together with its context. The antigen remains undetermined. Germline V gene data show CDR1 as MNHEY and CDR2 as SMNVEV (reference sequence). The CDR3 is made up of 16 amino acids. V was cut by 0 bases and J by 1 base, with 13 bases left in between. Sequencing was performed with immunoSEQ multiplex PCR; in TCRdb, only in-frame clones are kept and a portion is missing. The table has roughly 190,000 clones, roughly 93% seen once. This entry belongs to a study of T cell responses to AZD1222 COVID-19 vaccine. Across the study: Timing groups of about 4 and about 12 weeks for second doses were pooled.

Findings and caveats of the study: In a largely white British group with more females than males, clonal diversity was possibly underestimated. Unmutated regions of variants are reportedly targeted by nearly half of spike-specific TCRs. Baseline seropositives among AZD1222 recipients totaled only 6 or 7.

The source material was peripheral blood, sampled on day 0 of AZD1222 vaccination. The J gene is TRBJ2-7, the V gene TRBV27; D might be TRBD1 (5 bases). The clonotype comes from an adult in good health. DNA for the CDR3: TGTGCCAGCAGTTTATCCCCAGGGAAACGATCCTACGAGCAGTACTTC. This encodes CASSLSPGKRSYEQYF.